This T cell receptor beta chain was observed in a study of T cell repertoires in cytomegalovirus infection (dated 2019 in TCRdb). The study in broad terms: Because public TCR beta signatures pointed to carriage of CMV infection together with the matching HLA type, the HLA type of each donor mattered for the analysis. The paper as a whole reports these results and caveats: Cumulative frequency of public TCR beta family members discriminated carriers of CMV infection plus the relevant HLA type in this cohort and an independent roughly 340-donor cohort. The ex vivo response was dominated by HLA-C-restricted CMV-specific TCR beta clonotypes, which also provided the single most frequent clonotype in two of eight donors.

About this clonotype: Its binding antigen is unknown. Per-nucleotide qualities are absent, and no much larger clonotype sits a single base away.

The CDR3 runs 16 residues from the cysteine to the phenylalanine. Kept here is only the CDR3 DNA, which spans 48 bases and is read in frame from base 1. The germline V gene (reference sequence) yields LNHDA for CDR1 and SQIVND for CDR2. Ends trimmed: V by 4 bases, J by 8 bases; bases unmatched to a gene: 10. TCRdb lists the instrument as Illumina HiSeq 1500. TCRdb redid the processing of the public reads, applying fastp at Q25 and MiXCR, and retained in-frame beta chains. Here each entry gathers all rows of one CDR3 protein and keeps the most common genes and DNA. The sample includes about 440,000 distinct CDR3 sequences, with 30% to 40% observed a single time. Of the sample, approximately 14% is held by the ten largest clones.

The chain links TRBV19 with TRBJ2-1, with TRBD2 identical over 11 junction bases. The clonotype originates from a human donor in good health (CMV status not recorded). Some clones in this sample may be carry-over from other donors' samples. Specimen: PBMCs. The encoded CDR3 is CASSNSGGAEGHEQFF. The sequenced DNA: TGTGCCAGTAGTAATAGCGGGGGGGCCGAAGGTCATGAGCAGTTCTTC.